The 26 T cell receptor beta chains given below trace back to one sample, sequenced in a study of cytomegalovirus exposure and HLA in healthy donors. The primer mix had 60 Vbeta and 13 Jbeta primers. Profiled with immunoSEQ multiplex PCR; TCRdb holds only in-frame clones, not every one. The sample has over 85,000 clones; roughly three quarters are singletons. The sample consisted of PBMCs. The receptors originated from a male donor in good health and CMV-seropositive.

The CDR3 reads CSVPIAGGSTDTQYF. The CDR3 DNA reads TGCAGCGTCCCTATAGCGGGAGGGAGCACAGATACGCAGTATTTT. V usage is TRBV29-1 and J usage is TRBJ2-3; 11 bases fit TRBD2. CDR1 is SQVTM and CDR2 is ANQGSEA in the germline V gene. With 6 bases clipped from V and 0 bases from J, the junction kept 5 bases outside the gene matches. The CDR3 contains 15 residues.

This chain links TRBV19 with TRBJ2-6; possible D gene TRBD2, 8 bases. This CDR3 has 17 amino acids. Per the germline V gene, CDR1 is LNHDA and CDR2 is SQIVND (reference sequence). Trimming removed 5 bases at V and 2 bases at J, with 16 bases between. In nucleotides, the CDR3 is TGTGCCAGTAGTTTGACAGGGACTAGGACTGGGGCCAACGTCCTGACTTTC. Protein sequence: CASSLTGTRTGANVLTF.

The J gene is TRBJ1-1, the V gene TRBV7-3; weak D call: TRBD1 (5 bases). The ends were cut back, 2 bases at V and 4 bases at J, with 14 bases in the middle. Germline V gene sequence: CDR1 SGHTA, CDR2 FQGTGA. The CDR3 covers 15 residues. CDR3 sequence (DNA): TGTGCCAGCAGCTTAGCGGGGGGAGGGAGCACTGAAGCTTTCTTT. It codes for CASSLAGGGSTEAFF.

This clone has only one observation. The V gene is TRBV18, the J gene TRBJ2-3, with D perhaps TRBD2 (6 bases). V shed 4 bases and J shed 6 bases, with 17 bases lying between them. The CDR3 spans 15 residues. Germline V CDR1 and CDR2: KGHSH, LQKENI. The CDR3 protein is CASSLLKAGRDTQYF. The CDR3 DNA reads TGTGCCAGCTCACTACTCAAGGCGGGAAGGGATACGCAGTATTTT.

V and J are TRBV2 and TRBJ2-7, with TRBD1 identical over 8 bases. The CDR3 loop spans 13 amino acids. The V gene's germline CDR1 is SNHLY and CDR2 FYNNEI. Germline trimming cut 8 bases from V and 6 bases from J; bases unmatched to any gene: 9. The CDR3 sequence is CASGRTGRGEQYF. The CDR3 nucleotides are TGTGCCAGCGGACGGACAGGGCGTGGCGAGCAGTACTTC.

The chain carries TRBV9 and TRBJ2-2, with 7 nucleotides matching TRBD1. After removal of 0 bases from V and 5 bases from J, the junction contained 7 bases not matched to a gene. The CDR3 length is 16 residues. The germline V gene has CDR1 SGDLS and CDR2 YYNGEE. CDR3 bases: TGTGCCAGCAGCGTAGAGAAAGGGGGCCGGACCGGGGAGCTGTTTTTT. Amino acid sequence: CASSVEKGGRTGELFF.

The table lists this clone with a count of one. V gene TRBV28 combines with J gene TRBJ2-1, with D perhaps TRBD1 (6 bases). V was trimmed by 4 bases and J by 6 bases, leaving 16 bases between them. Looked up from germline, CDR1 is MDHEN and CDR2 is SYDVKM. CDR3 length equals 15 residues. CDR3 in amino acids: CASSSTVGTINEQFF. The CDR3 DNA follows: TGTGCCAGCAGTTCGACGGTAGGGACAATCAATGAGCAGTTCTTC. Filled out from reference TRBV28 and TRBJ2-1, the complete variable domain reads DVKVTQSSRYLVKRTGEKVFLECVQDMDHENMFWYRQDPGLGLRLIYFSYDVKMKEKGDIPEGYSVSREKKERFSLILESASTNQTSMYLCASSSTVGTINEQFFGPGTRLTVL.

The chain couples TRBV6-5 to TRBJ2-2, with a tentative D call TRBD1 (6 bases). This CDR3 comprises 14 residues. V shed 8 bases and J shed 6 bases, with 16 bases lying between them. The germline V gene has CDR1 MNHEY and CDR2 SVGAGI. The CDR3 nucleotides read TGTGCCAGCTCTTCCAGGGGCGGAGCCGGGGAGCTGTTTTTT. Its protein is CASSSRGGAGELFF.

The rearrangement uses TRBV5-1 and TRBJ2-1; D unresolved. There are 13 residues in the CDR3. Trimming took off 2 bases at V and 7 bases at J, with 10 bases between the two ends. CDR1 is SGHRS, CDR2 YFSETQ, per germline. The CDR3 loop reads CASSFEISNEQFF. DNA for the CDR3: TGCGCCAGCAGCTTTGAGATATCGAATGAGCAGTTCTTC.

In its sample, this clone was seen a few times. The V and J genes are TRBV5-1 and TRBJ1-1; possibly TRBD1 for D (5 bases). The CDR3 sequence is 16 residues long. V lost 2 bases and J lost 7, with 21 bases in between. The germline gives CDR1 SGHRS, CDR2 YFSETQ. Written as DNA, the CDR3 is TGCGCCAGCAGCTTATTCAGCCTAGGGGAAATAGGTGAAGCTTTCTTT. Its protein product is CASSLFSLGEIGEAFF.

This clone was seen more than once but under ten times. V gene TRBV5-1 combines with J gene TRBJ2-1; 7 nucleotides align to TRBD2. CDR1 and CDR2 from the germline V gene are SGHRS and YFSETQ. Trimming cost V 0 bases and J 7 bases; bases outside gene matches: 4. The CDR3 consists of 14 residues. The CDR3 loop is CASSLEGLGNEQFF. CDR3 sequence (DNA): TGCGCCAGCAGCTTGGAAGGACTAGGGAATGAGCAGTTCTTC.

The chain employs TRBV27 and TRBJ2-6; 7 bases agree with TRBD1. CDR3 length: 17 residues. V was clipped by 3 bases and J by 0 bases; unmatched bases: 5. The germline gives CDR1 MNHEY, CDR2 SMNVEV (reference sequence). CDR3 bases: TGTGCCAGCAGTTTGTGGGGACAGACCTCTGGGGCCAACGTCCTGACTTTC. Protein: CASSLWGQTSGANVLTF.

This clone appeared once. The J gene is TRBJ2-1, the V gene TRBV5-4; 9 nucleotides line up with TRBD2. In germline, CDR1 is SGHNT, CDR2 YYREEE (reference sequence). This CDR3 has 15 residues. V dropped 0 bases and J dropped 7; count of bases not matched to a gene: 5. DNA for the CDR3: TGTGCCAGCAGCTTGGGTGCGGGAGGGTCAAATGAGCAGTTCTTC. This gives the protein CASSLGAGGSNEQFF.

The gene calls are TRBV25-1 and TRBJ2-1; 8 bases are shared with TRBD2. From germline, CDR1 is MGHDK and CDR2 SYGVNS. Germline trimming cut 6 bases from V and 2 bases from J; bases unmatched to any gene: 6. This CDR3 region has 15 residues. The CDR3 protein is CASSRGSGTYNEQFF. For the CDR3, the DNA is TGTGCCAGCAGCCGGGGTAGCGGGACCTACAATGAGCAGTTCTTC.

J is TRBJ2-3 and V is TRBV4-3; no firm D call. The CDR3 spans 15 residues. Germline lookup yields CDR1 LGHNA and CDR2 YSLEER. Deletions cut 0 bases from V and 6 bases from J, with 13 bases between. CDR3 amino acids: CASSQDTENWDTQYF. CDR3 nucleotide sequence: TGCGCCAGCAGCCAAGATACGGAGAATTGGGATACGCAGTATTTT.

The chain combines TRBV7-9 with TRBJ2-3, with 7 bases that match TRBD1. Germline CDR1 SEHNR, CDR2 FQNEAQ (reference sequence). The CDR3 spans 19 residues. J lost 0 bases, V lost 1 base, and 13 bases had no gene match. As DNA, the CDR3 is TGTGCCAGCAGCTTAGTGACAGGGCCTCTGCAGGGGAGCACAGATACGCAGTATTTT. Its translation is CASSLVTGPLQGSTDTQYF.

Notes on this clone: An end of the junction does not agree with germline; a read error may underlie this. V and J are TRBV18 and TRBJ2-1, with D perhaps TRBD2 (6 bases). The germline V gene encodes CDR1 KGHSH and CDR2 LQKENI. The CDR3 extends over 13 amino acids. The CDR3 loop is CVSSPPGGNEQFF. CDR3 DNA sequence: TGTGTCAGCTCACCACCCGGGGGCAATGAGCAGTTCTTC. Full variable domain (remainder filled in from reference TRBV18 and TRBJ2-1): NAGVMQNPRHLVRRRGQEARLRCSPMKGHSHVYWYRQLPEEGLKFMVYLQKENIIDESGMPKERFSAEFPKEGPSILRIQQVVRGDSAAYFCVSSPPGGNEQFFGPGTRLTVL.

The chain couples TRBV27 to TRBJ1-5; tentatively, D is TRBD1 (5 bases). V dropped 7 bases and J dropped 3 bases, with 10 bases sitting between them. The CDR3 covers 13 residues. Germline assignment: CDR1 MNHEY and CDR2 SMNVEV (reference sequence). CDR3 in amino acids: CASMGGVNQPQHF. DNA of the CDR3: TGTGCCAGCATGGGGGGGGTCAATCAGCCCCAGCATTTT.

This chain connects TRBV5-4 to TRBJ2-5; a weak D match, TRBD1 (6 bases). V lost 4 bases and J 11 bases, leaving 24 bases between the germline ends. The V gene's germline CDR1 is SGHNT and CDR2 YYREEE (reference sequence). The CDR3 has 15 residues. The CDR3 reads CASSRFRDTATKQYF. CDR3 DNA: TGTGCCAGCAGCCGGTTCAGGGACACAGCTACGAAACAGTACTTC.

The chain joins TRBV6-1 to TRBJ2-7; TRBD1 aligns across 8 bases. V was clipped by 7 bases and J by 0 bases; unmatched bases: 8. Germline CDR1 is MNHNS and CDR2 is SASEGT. This CDR3 is built from 15 residues. DNA for the CDR3: TGTGCCAGCACTCGGACAGGGAAAAGCTCCTACGAGCAGTACTTC. This codes for CASTRTGKSSYEQYF.

The V call is TRBV19, the J call TRBJ1-4, with a tentative D call TRBD1 (6 bases). Germline values: CDR1 LNHDA, CDR2 SQIVND (reference sequence). The CDR3 runs 14 residues. The V end lost 4 bases, the J end lost 5 bases, and 11 bases lay between the germline ends. CDR3 residues: CASSTGQRNEKLFF. CDR3 nucleotides: TGTGCCAGTAGTACTGGACAGCGCAATGAAAAACTGTTTTTT.

V is TRBV5-6 and J is TRBJ2-3; D not resolved. Germline V gene data show CDR1 as SGHDT and CDR2 as YYEEEE. The germline V and J ends were trimmed by 0 bases and 2 bases, with 4 bases remaining between them. The CDR3 runs to 13 residues. The CDR3: CASSLASTDTQYF. The CDR3 DNA follows: TGTGCCAGCAGCTTGGCCTCCACAGATACGCAGTATTTT.

The rearrangement links TRBV7-6 to TRBJ2-1; 7 positions agree with TRBD2. Germline values: CDR1 SGHVS, CDR2 FNYEAQ. This CDR3 contains 14 residues. With 7 bases clipped from V and 14 bases from J, the junction kept 17 bases outside the gene matches. CDR3 sequence reads: CASTLEREGMREFF. The CDR3 bases are TGTGCCAGCACCCTCGAGAGGGAGGGGATGAGGGAGTTCTTC. The whole variable domain, remainder taken from reference TRBV7-6 and TRBJ2-1, is GAGVSQSPRYKVTKRGQDVALRCDPISGHVSLYWYRQALGQGPEFLTYFNYEAQQDKSGLPNDRFSAERPEGSISTLTIQRTEQRDSAMYRCASTLEREGMREFFGPGTRLTVL.

V and J are TRBV2 and TRBJ2-3; TRBD2 aligns across 15 bases. Germline loops: CDR1 SNHLY, CDR2 FYNNEI. Trimming took 4 bases from V and 6 from J; bases not matched to a gene: 5. The CDR3 is 16 residues long. CDR3: CASSGTSGRAEDTQYF. The CDR3 DNA reads TGTGCCAGCAGTGGGACTAGCGGGAGGGCCGAGGATACGCAGTATTTT. Together with reference TRBV2 and TRBJ2-3, the CDR3 gives the full variable domain: EPEVTQTPSHQVTQMGQEVILRCVPISNHLYFYWYRQILGQKVEFLVSFYNNEISEKSEIFDDQFSVERPDGSNFTLKIRSTKLEDSAMYFCASSGTSGRAEDTQYFGPGTRLTVL.

The V call is TRBV27, the J call TRBJ2-3; D remains unclear. V was clipped by 5 bases and J by 0 bases, with 9 bases between them. The germline gives CDR1 MNHEY, CDR2 SMNVEV (reference sequence). The CDR3 contains 14 residues. The CDR3 loop reads CASSAKLSTDTQYF. DNA of the CDR3: TGTGCCAGCAGTGCTAAACTAAGCACAGATACGCAGTATTTT.

The chain links TRBV11-2 to TRBJ2-4; tentatively, D is TRBD2 (7 bases). V lost 5 bases and J 8 bases, leaving 13 bases between the germline ends. CDR3 size: 13 residues. Germline CDR1 SGHAT, CDR2 FQNNGV. DNA for the CDR3: TGTGCCAGCAGCCGAGGGGGAGGGGACATTCAGTACTTC. It translates to CASSRGGGDIQYF.